The TCR beta chain described here comes from a study of T cells in Graves' hyperthyroidism and ophthalmopathy. Using RNA transcripts as the source, TCR beta CDR3 regions were amplified. The HTBI primer set drove a first-round RT-PCR of the TCR CDR3. TCRdb re-derived calls from the multiplex PCR reads in MiXCR, one entry per CDR3 protein. This sample carries over 400,000 distinct CDR3 sequences, around a fifth of them seen once, and the ten largest clones take 49%. A word on this clonotype: Its antigen is unidentified.

Study conclusions and caveats: Ophthalmopathy prediction by the model preceded onset by a median approximately six months. Most expanded thyroid clonotypes above 0.001 also appeared in blood.

Per the germline V gene, CDR1 is DFQATT and CDR2 is SNEGSKA (reference sequence). The CDR3 is 15 residues long. V dropped 1 base and J dropped 0 bases, with 10 bases sitting between them. The V and J genes are TRBV20-1 and TRBJ1-5; D remains ambiguous. Specimen: blood. The clonotype originates from a woman aged 65 to 85 with Graves' ophthalmopathy. CDR3 sequence (DNA): TGCAGTGCTAGAGTACAGACATATAGCAATCAGCCCCAGCATTTT. This codes for CSARVQTYSNQPQHF.